This TCR beta chain was obtained from a study of blood T cell repertoires in COVID-19. Study overall: PBMCs, B-cell-depleted T cells, or T cells provided the cDNA or gDNA that made up the material.

Using immunoSEQ multiplex PCR, the repertoire was profiled, and TCRdb retains in-frame clones only, with some absent. This repertoire shows about 66,000 clones, roughly 90% found once; its top ten account for roughly 1.4%. Sample: peripheral blood. The sequence came from a man in his 60s with acute or convalescent COVID-19.

The CDR3 here is CASRARPGGITEAFF. Here the CDR3 DNA reads TGTGCCAGCAGAGCTAGGCCAGGGGGTATAACTGAAGCTTTCTTT. V gene TRBV5-6 combines with J gene TRBJ1-1; 7 bases are shared with TRBD1. The CDR3 has 15 residues. Germline assignment: CDR1 SGHDT and CDR2 YYEEEE. The V gene end was trimmed by 5 bases and the J gene end by 5 bases; junction bases not matched to a gene: 12.